This entry concerns a single TCR beta chain. The V gene lost 4 bases and the J gene lost 1 base, with 8 bases spanning the gap. The CDR3 extends over 12 amino acids. Germline loops: CDR1 SQVTM, CDR2 ANQGSEA. The data derive from a study of identifying expanded T cells in peripheral blood. Collection occurred without any documented infections or immune events in donors. Clones were read by immunoSEQ multiplex PCR, and TCRdb kept only the in-frame ones, dropping some. The sample has 90,000 to 100,000 clones, 88% seen once. The origin of this receptor is a person aged 18 to 75 in good health. V gene TRBV29-1 combines with J gene TRBJ2-7; no definite D call. The sequencing sample was made of blood. This CDR3 is CSVARSSYEQYF. CDR3 DNA sequence: TGCAGCGTTGCCCGATCGTCCTACGAGCAGTACTTC.